This TCR beta chain originates from a study of blood T cell repertoires in COVID-19. Study-wide context: Samples came from the United States, Italy and Spain, spanning acute and convalescent COVID-19. T cells, B-cell-depleted T cells, or PBMCs supplied cDNA or gDNA.

CDR1 is SEHNR, CDR2 FQNEAQ, per germline (reference sequence). With 4 bases clipped from V and 0 bases from J, the junction kept 0 bases outside the gene matches. The CDR3 has 14 amino acids. Original handling: Amplification of reference gene primers provided the estimated nucleated cell counts. Only in-frame clones appear in the TCRdb table, and some are missing; sequencing was by immunoSEQ multiplex PCR. V and J calls and clone size are as listed in that table; D and trimming were resolved from the DNA. This sample has around 30,000 clones, with roughly 85% found just once. This receptor was identified in a man between 60 and 75 years old with active COVID-19. Specimen: peripheral blood. The V gene is TRBV7-9, the J gene TRBJ2-7; TRBD2 matches at 10 bases. The CDR3 DNA reads TGTGCCAGCAGCTCTAGCGGGAGCTCCTACGAGCAGTACTTC. It encodes CASSSSGSSYEQYF.